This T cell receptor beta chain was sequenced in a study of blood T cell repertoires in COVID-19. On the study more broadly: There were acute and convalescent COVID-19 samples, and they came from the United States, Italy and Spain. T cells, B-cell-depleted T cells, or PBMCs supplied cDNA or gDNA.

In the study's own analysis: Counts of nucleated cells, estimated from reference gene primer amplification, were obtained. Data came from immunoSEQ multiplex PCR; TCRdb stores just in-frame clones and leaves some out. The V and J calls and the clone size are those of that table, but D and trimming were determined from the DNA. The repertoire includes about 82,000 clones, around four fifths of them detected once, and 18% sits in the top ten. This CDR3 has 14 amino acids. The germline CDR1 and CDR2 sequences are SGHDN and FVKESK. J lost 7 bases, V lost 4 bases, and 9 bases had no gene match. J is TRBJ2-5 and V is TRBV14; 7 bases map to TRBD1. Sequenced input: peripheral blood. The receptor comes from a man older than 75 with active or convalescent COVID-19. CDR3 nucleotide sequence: TGTGCCAGCAGCCCCGGGACAGCCCATGCGACCCAGTACTTC. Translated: CASSPGTAHATQYF.